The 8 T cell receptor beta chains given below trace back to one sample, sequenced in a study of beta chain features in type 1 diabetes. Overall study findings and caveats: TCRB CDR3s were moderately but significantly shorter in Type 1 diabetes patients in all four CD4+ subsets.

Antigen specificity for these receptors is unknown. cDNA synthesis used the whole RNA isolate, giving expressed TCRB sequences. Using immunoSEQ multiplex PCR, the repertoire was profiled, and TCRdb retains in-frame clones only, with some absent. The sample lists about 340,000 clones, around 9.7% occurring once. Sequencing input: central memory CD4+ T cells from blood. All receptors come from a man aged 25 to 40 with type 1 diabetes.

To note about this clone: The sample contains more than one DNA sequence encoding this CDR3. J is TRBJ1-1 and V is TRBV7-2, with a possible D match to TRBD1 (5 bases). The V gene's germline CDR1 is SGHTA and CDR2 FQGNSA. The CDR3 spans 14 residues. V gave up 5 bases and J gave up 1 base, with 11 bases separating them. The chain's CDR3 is CASSPGPANTEAFF. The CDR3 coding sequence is TGTGCCAGCAGCCCGGGACCTGCGAACACTGAAGCTTTCTTT.

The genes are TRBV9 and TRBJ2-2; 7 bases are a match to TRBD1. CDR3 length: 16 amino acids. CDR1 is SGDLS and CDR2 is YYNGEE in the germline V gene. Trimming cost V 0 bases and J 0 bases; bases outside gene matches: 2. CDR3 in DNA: TGTGCCAGCAGCGTAGCGGGGACAGCGAACACCGGGGAGCTGTTTTTT. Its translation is CASSVAGTANTGELFF.

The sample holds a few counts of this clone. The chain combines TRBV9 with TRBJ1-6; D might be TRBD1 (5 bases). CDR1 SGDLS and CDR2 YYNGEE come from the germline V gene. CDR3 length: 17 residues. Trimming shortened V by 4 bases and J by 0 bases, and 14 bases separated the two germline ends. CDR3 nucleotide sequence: TGTGCCAGCAGCCTTGGACATTTCAGCTCCTATAATTCACCCCTCCACTTT. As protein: CASSLGHFSSYNSPLHF. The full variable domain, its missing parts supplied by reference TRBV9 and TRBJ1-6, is DSGVTQTPKHLITATGQRVTLRCSPRSGDLSVYWYQQSLDQGLQFLIQYYNGEERAKGNILERFSAQQFPDLHSELNLSSLELGDSALYFCASSLGHFSSYNSPLHFGNGTRLTVT.

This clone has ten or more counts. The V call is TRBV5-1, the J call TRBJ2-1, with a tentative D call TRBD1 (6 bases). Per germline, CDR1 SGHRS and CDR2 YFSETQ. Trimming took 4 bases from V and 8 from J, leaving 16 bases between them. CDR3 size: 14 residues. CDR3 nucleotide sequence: TGCGCCAGCAGCCCTACAGGGACGGGGCATGAGCAGTTCTTC. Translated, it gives CASSPTGTGHEQFF.

CDR3 amino acids: CASSPRVSNQPQHF. The DNA of the CDR3 is TGTGCCAGCAGCCCCAGGGTAAGCAATCAGCCCCAGCATTTT. The genes are TRBV6-5 and TRBJ1-5; maybe TRBD1 (5 bases). Germline assignment: CDR1 MNHEY and CDR2 SVGAGI. The germline V and J ends were trimmed by 6 bases and 1 base, with 10 bases remaining between them. This CDR3 comprises 14 residues.

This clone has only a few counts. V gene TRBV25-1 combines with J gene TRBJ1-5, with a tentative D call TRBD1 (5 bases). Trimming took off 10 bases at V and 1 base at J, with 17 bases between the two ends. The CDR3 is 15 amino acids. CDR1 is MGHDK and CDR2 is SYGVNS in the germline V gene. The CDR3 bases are TGTGCCAACAACAACGGGACCGAGAGCAATCAGCCCCAGCATTTT. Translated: CANNNGTESNQPQHF.

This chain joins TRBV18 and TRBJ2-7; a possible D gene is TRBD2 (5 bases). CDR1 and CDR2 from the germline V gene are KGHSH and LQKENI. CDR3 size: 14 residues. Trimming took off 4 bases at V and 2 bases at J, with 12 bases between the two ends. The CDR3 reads CASSQLGLPYEQYF. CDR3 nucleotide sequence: TGTGCCAGCTCACAACTCGGACTTCCCTACGAGCAGTACTTC.

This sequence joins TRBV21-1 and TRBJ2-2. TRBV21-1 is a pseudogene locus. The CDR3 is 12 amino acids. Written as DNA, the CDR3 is TGTGCCAGCAGCAAAGACACCGGGGAGCTGTTTTTT. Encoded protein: CASSKDTGELFF.